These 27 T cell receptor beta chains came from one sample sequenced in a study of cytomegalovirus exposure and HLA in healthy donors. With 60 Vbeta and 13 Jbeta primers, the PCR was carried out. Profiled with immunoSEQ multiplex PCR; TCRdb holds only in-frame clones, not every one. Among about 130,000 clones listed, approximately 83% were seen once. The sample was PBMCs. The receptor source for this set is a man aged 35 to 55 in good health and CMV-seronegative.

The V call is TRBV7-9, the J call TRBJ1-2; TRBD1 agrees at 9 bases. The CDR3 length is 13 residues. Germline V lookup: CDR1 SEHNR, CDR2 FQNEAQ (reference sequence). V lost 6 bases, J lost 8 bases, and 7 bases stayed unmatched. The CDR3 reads CASRIQGAGGYTF. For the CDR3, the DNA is TGTGCCAGCAGAATACAGGGGGCGGGAGGCTACACCTTC.

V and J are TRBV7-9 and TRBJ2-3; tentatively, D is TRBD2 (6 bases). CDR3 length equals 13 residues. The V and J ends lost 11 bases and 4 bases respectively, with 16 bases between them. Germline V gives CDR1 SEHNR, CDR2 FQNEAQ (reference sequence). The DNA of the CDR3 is TGTGCCTTCCAGGAGGGGCGGGCAGATACGCAGTATTTT. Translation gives CAFQEGRADTQYF.

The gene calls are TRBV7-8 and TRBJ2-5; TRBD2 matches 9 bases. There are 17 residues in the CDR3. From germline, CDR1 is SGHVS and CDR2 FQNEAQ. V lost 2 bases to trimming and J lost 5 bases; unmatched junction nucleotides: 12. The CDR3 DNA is TGTGCCAGCAGCTTATCTAGGCTAGCGGGATCTAGGGAGACCCAGTACTTC. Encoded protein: CASSLSRLAGSRETQYF.

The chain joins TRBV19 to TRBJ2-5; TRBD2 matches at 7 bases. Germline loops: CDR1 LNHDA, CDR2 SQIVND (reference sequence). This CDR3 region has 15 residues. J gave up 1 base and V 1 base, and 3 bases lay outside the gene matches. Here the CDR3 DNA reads TGTGCCAGTAGTATAGGGGGAGGGCCCCAAGAGACCCAGTACTTC. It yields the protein CASSIGGGPQETQYF.

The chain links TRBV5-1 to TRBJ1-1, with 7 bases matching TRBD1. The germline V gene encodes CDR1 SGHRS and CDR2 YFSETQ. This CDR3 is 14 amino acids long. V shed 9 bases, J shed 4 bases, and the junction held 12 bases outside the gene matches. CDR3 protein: CATGTAGGSTEAFF. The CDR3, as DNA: TGCGCCACAGGGACAGCCGGTGGTAGCACTGAAGCTTTCTTT.

The CDR3 loop is CASNWQGNEKLFF. DNA for the CDR3: TGTGCCAGCAATTGGCAGGGGAACGAAAAACTGTTTTTT. This chain uses TRBV28 with TRBJ1-4; D possibly corresponds to TRBD1 (6 bases). The CDR3 has 13 amino acids. Germline V gives CDR1 MDHEN, CDR2 SYDVKM. Between the trimmed V and J ends, which lost 7 bases and 8 bases, there was a span of 14 bases.

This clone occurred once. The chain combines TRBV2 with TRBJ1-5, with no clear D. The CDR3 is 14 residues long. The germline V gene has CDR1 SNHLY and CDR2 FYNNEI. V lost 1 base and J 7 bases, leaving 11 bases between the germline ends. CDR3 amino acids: CASSEVGRRQPQHF. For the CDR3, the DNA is TGTGCCAGCAGTGAAGTGGGGAGGAGGCAGCCCCAGCATTTT.

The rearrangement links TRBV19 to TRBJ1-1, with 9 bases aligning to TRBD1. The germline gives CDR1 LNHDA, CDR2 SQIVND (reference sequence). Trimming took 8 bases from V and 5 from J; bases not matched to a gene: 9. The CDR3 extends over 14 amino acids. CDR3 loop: CASRKGQGATEAFF. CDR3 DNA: TGTGCCAGTCGGAAGGGACAGGGAGCAACTGAAGCTTTCTTT.

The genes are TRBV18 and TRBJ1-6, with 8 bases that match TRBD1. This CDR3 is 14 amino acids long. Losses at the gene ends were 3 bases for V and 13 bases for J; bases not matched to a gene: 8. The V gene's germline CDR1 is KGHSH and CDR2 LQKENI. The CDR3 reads CASSPWDRYSPLHF. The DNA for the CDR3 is TGTGCCAGCTCACCTTGGGACAGGTACTCGCCCCTCCACTTT.

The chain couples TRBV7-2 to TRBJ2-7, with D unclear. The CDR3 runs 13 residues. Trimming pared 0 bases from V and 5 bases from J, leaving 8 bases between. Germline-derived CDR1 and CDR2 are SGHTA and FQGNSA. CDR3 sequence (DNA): TGTGCCAGCAGCTTAGCGAGGCGGAACGAGCAGTACTTC. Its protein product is CASSLARRNEQYF.

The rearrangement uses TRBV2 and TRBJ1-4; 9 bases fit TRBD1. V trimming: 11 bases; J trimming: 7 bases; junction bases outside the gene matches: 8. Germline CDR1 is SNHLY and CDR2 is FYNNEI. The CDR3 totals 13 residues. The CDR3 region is CAVGTGYGEKLFF. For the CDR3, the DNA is TGTGCCGTAGGGACAGGGTATGGTGAAAAACTGTTTTTT.

In nucleotides, the CDR3 is TGCGCCAGCAGCCGTGGACAGGGAGGGAATAATTCACCCCTCCACTTT. Its protein is CASSRGQGGNNSPLHF. The genes are TRBV4-1 and TRBJ1-6, with 8 bases that match TRBD1. The ends lost 4 bases at V and 5 bases at J; junction bases unmatched: 7. The CDR3 totals 16 residues. CDR1 is MGHRA, CDR2 YSYEKL, per germline.

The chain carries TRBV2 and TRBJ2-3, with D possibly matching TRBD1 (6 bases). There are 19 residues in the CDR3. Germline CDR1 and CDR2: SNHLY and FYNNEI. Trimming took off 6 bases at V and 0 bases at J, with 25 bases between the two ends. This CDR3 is CASRDTKTGSIASTDTQYF. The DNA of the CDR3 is TGTGCCAGCAGAGATACGAAGACAGGATCAATTGCTAGCACAGATACGCAGTATTTT.

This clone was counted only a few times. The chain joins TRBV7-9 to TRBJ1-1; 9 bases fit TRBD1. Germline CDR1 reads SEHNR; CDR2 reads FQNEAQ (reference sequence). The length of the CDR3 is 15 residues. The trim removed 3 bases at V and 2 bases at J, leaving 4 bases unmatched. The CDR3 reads CASSFRDRANTEAFF. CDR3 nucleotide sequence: TGTGCCAGCAGCTTTAGGGACAGGGCAAACACTGAAGCTTTCTTT.

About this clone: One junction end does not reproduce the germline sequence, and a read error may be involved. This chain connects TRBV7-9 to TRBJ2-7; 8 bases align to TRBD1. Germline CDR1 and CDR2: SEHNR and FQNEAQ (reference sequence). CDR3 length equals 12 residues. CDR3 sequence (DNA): TGTTCCAGCAGCTCGCAGGGGGCGGGGCAGTACTTC. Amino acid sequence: CSSSSQGAGQYF. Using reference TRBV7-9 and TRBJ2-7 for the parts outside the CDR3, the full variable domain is DTGVSQNPRHKITKRGQNVTFRCDPISEHNRLYWYRQTLGQGPEFLTYFQNEAQLEKSRLLSDRFSAERPKGSFSTLEIQRTEQGDSAMYLCSSSSQGAGQYFGPGTRLTVT.

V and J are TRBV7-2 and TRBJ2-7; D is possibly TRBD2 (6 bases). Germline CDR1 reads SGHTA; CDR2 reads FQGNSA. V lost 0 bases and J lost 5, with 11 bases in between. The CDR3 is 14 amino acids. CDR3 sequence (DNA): TGTGCCAGCAGCTTAGCCCGGGGACTGGACGAGCAGTACTTC. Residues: CASSLARGLDEQYF.

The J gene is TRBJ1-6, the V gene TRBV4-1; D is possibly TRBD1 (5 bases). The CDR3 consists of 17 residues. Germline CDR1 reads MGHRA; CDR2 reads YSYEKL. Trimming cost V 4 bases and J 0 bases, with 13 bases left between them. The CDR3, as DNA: TGCGCCAGCAGCCCGATACAGGAGAGCTCCTATAATTCACCCCTCCACTTT. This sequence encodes CASSPIQESSYNSPLHF.

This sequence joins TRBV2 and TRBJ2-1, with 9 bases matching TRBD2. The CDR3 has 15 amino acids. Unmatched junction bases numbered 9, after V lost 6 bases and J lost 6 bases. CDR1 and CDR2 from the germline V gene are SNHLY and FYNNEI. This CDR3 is CASSPTSGPPNEQFF. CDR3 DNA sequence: TGTGCCAGCAGCCCGACTAGCGGACCACCCAATGAGCAGTTCTTC.

The CDR3 DNA is TGTGCCAGCAGTCTTAACAGGGACCCCGCTGGAGAGCAGTACTTC. The encoded protein is CASSLNRDPAGEQYF. The J gene is TRBJ2-7, the V gene TRBV27, with D perhaps matching TRBD1 (6 bases). V lost 5 bases and J lost 7, with 21 bases in between. Germline V gene data show CDR1 as MNHEY and CDR2 as SMNVEV (reference sequence). The CDR3 has 15 residues.

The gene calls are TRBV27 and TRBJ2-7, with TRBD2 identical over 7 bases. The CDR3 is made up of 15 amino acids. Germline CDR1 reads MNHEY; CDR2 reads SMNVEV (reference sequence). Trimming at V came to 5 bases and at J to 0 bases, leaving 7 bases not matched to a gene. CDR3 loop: CASSPMRGSSYEQYF. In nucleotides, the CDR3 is TGTGCCAGCAGTCCTATGCGGGGGAGCTCCTACGAGCAGTACTTC.

The CDR3 reads CASSSGTGGGYTF. The CDR3 DNA reads TGTGCCAGCAGTTCCGGGACAGGGGGTGGCTACACCTTC. The chain is built from TRBV27 and TRBJ1-2, with 11 bases matching TRBD1. Trimming took 4 bases from V and 7 from J; bases not matched to a gene: 2. CDR1 and CDR2 from the germline V gene are MNHEY and SMNVEV (reference sequence). The CDR3 contains 13 residues.

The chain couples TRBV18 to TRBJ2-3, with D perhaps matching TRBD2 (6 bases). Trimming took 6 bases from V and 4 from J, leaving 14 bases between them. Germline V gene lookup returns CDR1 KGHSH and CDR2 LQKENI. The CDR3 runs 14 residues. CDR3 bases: TGTGCCAGCTCCCTCGTGCGGGACCCAGATACGCAGTATTTT. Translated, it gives CASSLVRDPDTQYF.

The CDR3 DNA is TGTGCCAGCAGTGTGGGACCCCCGGGGGACACTAATGAAAAACTGTTTTTT. It encodes CASSVGPPGDTNEKLFF. The V call is TRBV25-1, the J call TRBJ1-4; perhaps TRBD1 as D (5 bases). Trimming shortened V by 4 bases and J by 2 bases, and 17 bases separated the two germline ends. This CDR3 is built from 17 residues. The V gene's germline CDR1 is MGHDK and CDR2 SYGVNS.

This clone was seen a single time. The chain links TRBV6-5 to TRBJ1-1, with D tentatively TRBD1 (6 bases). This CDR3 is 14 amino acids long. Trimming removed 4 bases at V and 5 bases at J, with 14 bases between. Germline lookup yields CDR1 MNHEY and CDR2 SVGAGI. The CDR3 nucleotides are TGTGCCAGCAGTTTAATCAGGGGCGGGACTGAAGCTTTCTTT. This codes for CASSLIRGGTEAFF.

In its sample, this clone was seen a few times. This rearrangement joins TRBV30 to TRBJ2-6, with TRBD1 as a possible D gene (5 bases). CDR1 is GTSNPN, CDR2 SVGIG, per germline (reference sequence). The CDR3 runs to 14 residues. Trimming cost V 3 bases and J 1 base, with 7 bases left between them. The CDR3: CAWSRTSGANVLTF. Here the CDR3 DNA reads TGTGCCTGGAGCCGGACATCTGGGGCCAACGTCCTGACTTTC. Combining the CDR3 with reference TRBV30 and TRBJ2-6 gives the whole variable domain SQTIHQWPATLVQPVGSPLSLECTVEGTSNPNLYWYRQAAGRGLQLLFYSVGIGQISSEVPQNLSASRPQDRQFILSSKKLLLSDSGFYLCAWSRTSGANVLTFGAGSRLTVL.

Written as DNA, the CDR3 is TGTGCCAGCAGCTTAGGGTGGGGGGTGACTGAAGCTTTCTTT. Encoded protein: CASSLGWGVTEAFF. The chain employs TRBV7-2 and TRBJ1-1; maybe TRBD1 (5 bases). Trimming stripped 1 base from V and 5 bases from J, with 11 bases between. The CDR3 is 14 amino acids. Germline values: CDR1 SGHTA, CDR2 FQGNSA.

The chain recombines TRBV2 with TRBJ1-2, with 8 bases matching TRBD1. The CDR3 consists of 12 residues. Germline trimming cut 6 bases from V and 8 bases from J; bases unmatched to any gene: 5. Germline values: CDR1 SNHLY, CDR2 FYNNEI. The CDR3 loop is CASSGQGRGYTF. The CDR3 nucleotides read TGTGCCAGCAGCGGACAGGGCCGCGGCTACACCTTC.